This paragraph reports one T cell receptor beta chain. These data come from a study of CD8 T cells in Susac syndrome. V was pared by 6 bases and J by 4 bases, with 10 bases of the junction left unmatched. CDR1 and CDR2 (germline): ENHRY, SYGVKD. The CDR3 runs to 15 residues. Reverse transcription of roughly 0.5 to 1 ug RNA used random hexamers. The CDR3 of TCR beta was amplified by immunoSEQ multiplex PCR across 54 Vbeta and 13 Jbeta. One entry per CDR3 protein, called by TCRdb with MiXCR from the immunoSEQ multiplex PCR reads. The sample includes fewer than 200,000 distinct CDR3 sequences, 75% to 95% of them seen just once. Sequencing of TCR beta was performed on blood CD8+ T cells and on blood CD4+ T cells. It was negative isolation that provided the CD8+ and CD4+ T cells, whereas TEMRA cells were enriched by FACS.

The rearrangement uses TRBV10-3 and TRBJ1-2; the match to TRBD1 covers 8 bases. Material for sequencing was CD4+ T cells from PBMCs. The TCR sequence derives from a human donor with Susac syndrome. The CDR3 bases are TGTGCCATCAGGGGGGCAGGGGGCCGGTTCTATGGCTACACCTTC. Protein sequence: CAIRGAGGRFYGYTF.